The 22 T cell receptor beta chains reported below all come from one sample, sequenced in a study of cytomegalovirus exposure and HLA in healthy donors listed by TCRdb under 2017. The protocol used for the library was the immunoSEQ multiplex PCR assay. The multiplex PCR relied on a mix of 60 forward primers for TCR Vbeta segments and 13 reverse primers for TCR Jbeta segments. As stored in TCRdb, this immuneACCESS dataset retains in-frame rearrangements with V and J assigned. A fraction of the clones does not appear; measured against another copy, unresolved V genes explain less than half of the discrepancy, and the remainder lacks a known reason. Within this sample are about 55,000 clones, with more than 65% of them counted one time only. The ten biggest clones cover 30% to 35% of the sample. The specimen sequenced was PBMCs. These receptors were taken from a man aged 40-49 years in good health and CMV-seropositive.

The chain links TRBV10-1 to TRBJ2-7; 7 bases are shared with TRBD1. The CDR3 has 15 residues. V trimming: 2 bases; J trimming: 1 base; junction bases outside the gene matches: 5. From germline, CDR1 is WNHNN and CDR2 SYGVQD (reference sequence). The DNA of the CDR3 is TGCGCCAGCAGTGAGAAAGGGGGCCCTTCCTACGAGCAGTACTTC. Translation: CASSEKGGPSYEQYF.

This clone has more than one count but fewer than ten. The J gene is TRBJ1-2, the V gene TRBV6-1; a weak D match, TRBD1 (6 bases). CDR3 length: 12 residues. Trimming cost V 7 bases and J 7 bases, with 13 bases left between them. Germline lookup yields CDR1 MNHNS and CDR2 SASEGT. In DNA form, the CDR3 reads TGTGCCAGCAATGTAGACAGGTCTGGCTACACCTTC. Residues: CASNVDRSGYTF.

This chain uses TRBV7-7 with TRBJ2-5, with D perhaps matching TRBD1 (6 bases). The CDR3 runs to 14 residues. The V end lost 2 bases, the J end lost 5 bases, and 12 bases lay between the germline ends. Germline CDR1 SSHAT, CDR2 FNYEAQ (reference sequence). CDR3 region: CASSLKGGGETQYF. The CDR3 DNA follows: TGTGCCAGCAGCTTAAAGGGTGGGGGCGAGACCCAGTACTTC.

The CDR3 region has the DNA TGTGCCAGCAGCTCCCAAGGGCTATTTCGGGGGGCCCAGTACTTC. It specifies CASSSQGLFRGAQYF. The chain recombines TRBV7-9 with TRBJ2-5; 7 nucleotides align to TRBD2. Trimming at V came to 4 bases and at J to 9 bases, leaving 14 bases not matched to a gene. Germline lookup yields CDR1 SEHNR and CDR2 FQNEAQ (reference sequence). This CDR3 spans 15 amino acids. The whole variable domain, remainder taken from reference TRBV7-9 and TRBJ2-5, is DTGVSQNPRHKITKRGQNVTFRCDPISEHNRLYWYRQTLGQGPEFLTYFQNEAQLEKSRLLSDRFSAERPKGSFSTLEIQRTEQGDSAMYLCASSSQGLFRGAQYFGPGTRLLVL.

This chain links TRBV19 with TRBJ1-4; maybe TRBD1 (6 bases). Germline assignment: CDR1 LNHDA and CDR2 SQIVND (reference sequence). This CDR3 region has 14 residues. The V and J ends lost 10 bases and 9 bases respectively, with 21 bases between them. CDR3 loop: CATSEERGSQKLFF. The CDR3 DNA reads as TGTGCCACTTCCGAGGAAAGGGGGTCCCAAAAACTGTTTTTT. The full variable domain, completed using reference TRBV19 and TRBJ1-4, is DGGITQSPKYLFRKEGQNVTLSCEQNLNHDAMYWYRQDPGQGLRLIYYSQIVNDFQKGDIAEGYSVSREKKESFPLTVTSAQKNPTAFYLCATSEERGSQKLFFGSGTQLSVL.

The rearrangement uses TRBV6-5 and TRBJ2-2; no clear D gene. The CDR3 is 16 amino acids. Germline V gene data show CDR1 as MNHEY and CDR2 as SVGAGI. The V gene lost 0 bases and the J gene lost 5 bases, with 13 bases spanning the gap. DNA of the CDR3: TGTGCCAGCAGTTACTCGAATCCTGGCTCGACCGGGGAGCTGTTTTTT. It is translated as CASSYSNPGSTGELFF.

This clone showed up just once. Other DNA sequences in this specimen translate into the identical CDR3. The chain employs TRBV5-1 and TRBJ2-7, with D perhaps TRBD1 (5 bases). The CDR3 totals 12 residues. V was pared by 1 base and J by 4 bases, with 6 bases between. CDR1 SGHRS and CDR2 YFSETQ come from the germline V gene. As DNA, the CDR3 is TGCGCCAGCAGCTTGCAGGGATACGAGCAGTACTTC. Translated: CASSLQGYEQYF.

The CDR3 protein is CASSQDSWDRGWGAKNIQYF. CDR3 coding DNA: TGCGCCAGCAGCCAAGATTCGTGGGACAGGGGGTGGGGAGCCAAAAACATTCAGTACTTC. V is TRBV4-1 and J is TRBJ2-4; 11 bases map to TRBD1. The CDR3 loop spans 20 amino acids. V lost 0 bases, J lost 0 bases, and 10 bases stayed unmatched. Germline assignment: CDR1 MGHRA and CDR2 YSYEKL.

The rearrangement links TRBV27 to TRBJ2-7; 8 bases fit TRBD1. CDR1 and CDR2 from the germline V gene are MNHEY and SMNVEV (reference sequence). The CDR3 is made up of 16 amino acids. Trimming removed 1 base from V and 4 bases from J; junction bases left unmatched: 9. This CDR3 reads CASSLYGQGAQYEQYF. CDR3 DNA sequence: TGTGCCAGCAGTTTATACGGGCAGGGGGCGCAATACGAGCAGTACTTC.

This clone was observed a few times. The chain combines TRBV2 with TRBJ1-4, with D perhaps matching TRBD1 (6 bases). The germline V gene encodes CDR1 SNHLY and CDR2 FYNNEI. Between the trimmed V and J ends, which lost 10 bases and 4 bases, there was a span of 10 bases. The CDR3 consists of 12 residues. CDR3 protein: CATGGFNEKLFF. The CDR3 nucleotides are TGTGCCACGGGGGGCTTTAATGAAAAACTGTTTTTT. Together with reference TRBV2 and TRBJ1-4, the CDR3 gives the full variable domain: EPEVTQTPSHQVTQMGQEVILRCVPISNHLYFYWYRQILGQKVEFLVSFYNNEISEKSEIFDDQFSVERPDGSNFTLKIRSTKLEDSAMYFCATGGFNEKLFFGSGTQLSVL.

In DNA form, the CDR3 reads TGCGCCAGCAGCCAAGGGGCAGCACGAGAGACCCAGTACTTC. This codes for CASSQGAARETQYF. This chain connects TRBV4-1 to TRBJ2-5; no reliable D call. The CDR3 sequence is 14 residues long. CDR1 is MGHRA and CDR2 is YSYEKL in the germline V gene. Trimming cost V 1 base and J 4 bases, with 10 bases left between them.

This clone came up a few times. The chain couples TRBV4-1 to TRBJ2-2; 7 bases agree with TRBD2. Germline V gene data show CDR1 as MGHRA and CDR2 as YSYEKL. CDR3 length: 17 amino acids. With V trimmed by 3 bases and J by 5 bases, 12 bases remained unmatched. The DNA for the CDR3 is TGCGCCAGCAGCCAGGAGATTCCGGGGGGTAGAACCGGGGAGCTGTTTTTT. It translates to CASSQEIPGGRTGELFF.

This chain uses TRBV5-1 with TRBJ2-5; D perhaps matches TRBD1 (5 bases). Looked up from germline, CDR1 is SGHRS and CDR2 is YFSETQ. The CDR3 totals 15 residues. With 4 bases removed from V and 5 bases from J, the gap between germline ends came to 18 bases. CDR3 region: CASSLRSTVTETQYF. In DNA, the CDR3 is TGCGCCAGCAGCCTCCGATCGACAGTTACCGAGACCCAGTACTTC. The whole variable domain, remainder taken from reference TRBV5-1 and TRBJ2-5, is KAGVTQTPRYLIKTRGQQVTLSCSPISGHRSVSWYQQTPGQGLQFLFEYFSETQRNKGNFPGRFSGRQFSNSRSEMNVSTLELGDSALYLCASSLRSTVTETQYFGPGTRLLVL.

V gene TRBV29-1 combines with J gene TRBJ1-1; 10 nucleotides align to TRBD1. The CDR3 length is 15 residues. Trimming removed 8 bases from V and 4 bases from J; junction bases left unmatched: 13. Germline V lookup: CDR1 SQVTM, CDR2 ANQGSEA. In DNA, the CDR3 is TGCAGCATCAGCCTAACGGGACAGGGGCCCACTGAAGCTTTCTTT. It yields the protein CSISLTGQGPTEAFF.

V is TRBV7-3 and J is TRBJ1-1, with no clear D. Germline CDR1 is SGHTA and CDR2 is FQGTGA. V was cut by 5 bases and J by 8 bases, with 18 bases left in between. There are 14 residues in the CDR3. The CDR3 loop is CASSPPGGSNEAFF. The CDR3 DNA follows: TGTGCCAGCAGCCCCCCGGGTGGCTCGAACGAAGCTTTCTTT.

The chain combines TRBV25-1 with TRBJ1-2; 7 bases match TRBD1. Germline CDR1 is MGHDK and CDR2 is SYGVNS. The J segment lost 4 bases and the V segment lost 9 bases, leaving 11 bases of the junction unmatched. The CDR3 has 14 residues. CDR3 bases: TGTGCCAGTTCCACCGGGACAGCTCTCTATGGCTACACCTTC. It encodes CASSTGTALYGYTF.

V and J are TRBV2 and TRBJ2-7; 9 positions match TRBD2. The germline V gene encodes CDR1 SNHLY and CDR2 FYNNEI. This CDR3 region has 14 residues. Germline trimming cut 4 bases from V and 7 bases from J; bases unmatched to any gene: 8. The DNA for the CDR3 is TGTGCCAGCAGTGGAGTATTAGCGGGGGTTGAGCAGTACTTC. Its protein is CASSGVLAGVEQYF. Full variable domain (rest looked up from reference TRBV2 and TRBJ2-7): EPEVTQTPSHQVTQMGQEVILRCVPISNHLYFYWYRQILGQKVEFLVSFYNNEISEKSEIFDDQFSVERPDGSNFTLKIRSTKLEDSAMYFCASSGVLAGVEQYFGPGTRLTVT.

The V and J genes are TRBV29-1 and TRBJ1-2; the D gene is possibly TRBD1 (6 bases). Germline V CDR1 and CDR2: SQVTM, ANQGSEA. V shed 7 bases and J shed 4 bases, with 13 bases lying between them. The CDR3 has 12 residues. DNA for the CDR3: TGCAGCGCCGCCCGGGGGGCCTATGGCTACACCTTC. It is translated as CSAARGAYGYTF.

The chain has TRBV5-1 and TRBJ1-2; 9 bases agree with TRBD1. The CDR3 has 15 residues. V lost 4 bases to trimming and J lost 4 bases; unmatched junction nucleotides: 8. CDR1 and CDR2 (germline): SGHRS, YFSETQ. CDR3 DNA sequence: TGCGCCAGCAGCGTGGACAGGGGACCCATCTATGGCTACACCTTC. As protein: CASSVDRGPIYGYTF.

V gene TRBV28 combines with J gene TRBJ2-5; tentatively, D is TRBD1 (6 bases). Per germline, CDR1 MDHEN and CDR2 SYDVKM. This CDR3 has 15 amino acids. V gave up 3 bases and J gave up 5 bases, with 16 bases separating them. CDR3 sequence (DNA): TGTGCCAGCAGTTTTCAGACTGGGGGCGGGGAGACCCAGTACTTC. Its protein product is CASSFQTGGGETQYF.

This clone was picked up a small number of times. The V gene is TRBV5-4, the J gene TRBJ1-1, with 8 bases identical to TRBD1. Per the germline V gene, CDR1 is SGHNT and CDR2 is YYREEE (reference sequence). This CDR3 is 16 amino acids long. Trimming at V came to 0 bases and at J to 0 bases, leaving 4 bases not matched to a gene. The CDR3 DNA sequence: TGTGCCAGCAGCTTGGACCCAGGGGGCTTGAACACTGAAGCTTTCTTT. Translated: CASSLDPGGLNTEAFF. Variable domain in full (rest from reference TRBV5-4 and TRBJ1-1): ETGVTQSPTHLIKTRGQQVTLRCSSQSGHNTVSWYQQALGQGPQFIFQYYREEENGRGNFPPRFSGLQFPNYSSELNVNALELDDSALYLCASSLDPGGLNTEAFFGQGTRLTVV.

Only one count was recorded for this clone. This chain uses TRBV7-2 with TRBJ1-3, with D possibly matching TRBD1 (5 bases). V was trimmed by 4 bases and J by 0 bases, leaving 10 bases between them. Per the germline V gene, CDR1 is SGHTA and CDR2 is FQGNSA. The CDR3 extends over 15 amino acids. The CDR3 DNA reads TGTGCCAGCAGCTCGTCAGGGTACTCTGGAAACACCATATATTTT. Its translation: CASSSSGYSGNTIYF.